Shown below are 7 T cell receptor beta chains from a single sample sequenced in a study of radiation and T cells in renal cell carcinoma. Indicated time point: blood 4 weeks post-SBRT, at nephrectomy. Treatment denoted: 15 Gy SBRT to primary tumor, nephrectomy 4 weeks later. Using immunoSEQ multiplex PCR, the repertoire was profiled, and TCRdb retains in-frame clones only, with some absent. Of about 74,000 clones in the sample, about 88% are singletons; the top ten hold 5% to 7.5%. The material sequenced was blood, taken from a patient whose treatment included radiotherapy and nephrectomy. These receptors all stem from a woman in her 70s with renal cell carcinoma.

The chain employs TRBV4-3 and TRBJ2-7, with TRBD2 matching 8 bases. Germline loops: CDR1 LGHNA, CDR2 YSLEER. The CDR3 is 16 residues long. The V and J ends lost 3 bases and 2 bases, in that order; junction bases with no gene match: 9. CDR3 in DNA: TGCGCCAGCAGCCATAGTCTAGCGGGCGTAACCTACGAGCAGTACTTC. Translation: CASSHSLAGVTYEQYF.

V is TRBV4-2 and J is TRBJ2-1; the D gene could be TRBD1 or TRBD2 (6 bases each). The CDR3 runs 16 residues. Deletions cut 5 bases from V and 7 bases from J, with 21 bases between. Per the germline V gene, CDR1 is LGHNA and CDR2 is YNFKEQ. This chain's CDR3 is CASSWGASQVFNEQFF. The CDR3 DNA reads as TGTGCCAGCAGCTGGGGGGCCAGCCAAGTTTTTAATGAGCAGTTCTTC.

This clone has only one observation. This chain links TRBV7-3 with TRBJ1-1, with D maybe TRBD1 (6 bases). CDR1 is SGHTA, CDR2 FQGTGA, per germline. CDR3 length equals 16 residues. V lost 2 bases to trimming and J lost 0 bases, with 13 bases between them. The CDR3 DNA sequence: TGTGCCAGCAGCTTATTGGGGGGCCCAATGAACACTGAAGCTTTCTTT. It translates to CASSLLGGPMNTEAFF.

The chain combines TRBV4-3 with TRBJ1-2, with 7 bases lining up with TRBD1. Germline CDR1 and CDR2: LGHNA and YSLEER. CDR3 length equals 14 residues. V was pared by 4 bases and J by 4 bases, with 6 bases of the junction left unmatched. The CDR3 sequence: CASSRGQPIYGYTF. The CDR3 DNA is TGCGCCAGCAGCCGGGGACAGCCGATCTATGGCTACACCTTC.

The chain recombines TRBV29-1 with TRBJ2-7; D is unclear. This CDR3 is built from 12 residues. Looked up from germline, CDR1 is SQVTM and CDR2 is ANQGSEA. Trimming cost V 1 base and J 2 bases, with 6 bases left between them. CDR3 nucleotide sequence: TGCAGCGTTGAAGGGGCAGCCTACGAGCAGTACTTC. Residues: CSVEGAAYEQYF.

This chain uses TRBV21-1 with TRBJ1-2; TRBD1 is the table's D call and was not checked against the DNA. TRBV21-1 corresponds to a pseudogene. The CDR3 covers 16 residues. The CDR3 loop reads CASSKGADRRLYGYTF. In DNA form, the CDR3 reads TGTGCCAGCAGCAAAGGGGCTGACCGCAGGCTCTATGGCTACACCTTC.

The chain has TRBV5-1 and TRBJ2-5, with D possibly TRBD1 on 6 matching bases. This CDR3 comprises 16 residues. From germline, CDR1 is SGHRS and CDR2 YFSETQ. Trimming left V 1 base short and J 2 bases short, with 15 bases between. Here the CDR3 reads CASSLPPGQLQETQYF. DNA of the CDR3: TGCGCCAGCAGCTTGCCCCCGGGACAACTACAAGAGACCCAGTACTTC.